Presented here are 6 T cell receptor beta chains from one specimen sequenced in a study of T cell repertoires in cytomegalovirus infection. TCRdb called the reads again in MiXCR, with one record for every CDR3 protein. The table shows about 740,000 distinct CDR3 sequences, with about 40% occurring only once. Sequencing input: PBMCs. The origin of the receptors is a human donor in good health (CMV status not recorded). Some clones in this sample may be carry-over from other donors' samples.

The chain carries TRBV2 and TRBJ1-5, with no clear D. The V gene's germline CDR1 is SNHLY and CDR2 FYNNEI. V was clipped by 1 base and J by 4 bases, with 8 bases between them. The CDR3 consists of 14 residues. The CDR3 sequence: CASSEVAGNQPQHF. In nucleotides, the CDR3 is TGTGCCAGCAGTGAAGTTGCGGGAAATCAGCCCCAGCATTTT.

The table lists this clonotype with a few counts. The chain combines TRBV12-3 or TRBV12-4 with TRBJ2-1, with a weak D call TRBD2 (5 bases). The CDR3 totals 17 residues. Between the trimmed V and J ends, which lost 3 bases and 0 bases, there was a span of 15 bases. The CDR3 loop reads CASSFRTLGSSYNEQFF. The DNA of the CDR3 is TGTGCCAGCAGTTTTCGGACCCTAGGGAGCTCCTACAATGAGCAGTTCTTC.

This sequence joins TRBV28 and TRBJ1-1; no clear D. Trimming removed 8 bases from V and 2 bases from J, with 15 bases in between. The CDR3 sequence is 14 residues long. Germline V gene lookup returns CDR1 MDHEN and CDR2 SYDVKM. CDR3 DNA: TGTGCCAGCCTTGGAAGGAGGCCCAACACTGAAGCTTTCTTT. Its protein product is CASLGRRPNTEAFF. The full variable domain, rest sourced from reference TRBV28 and TRBJ1-1, is DVKVTQSSRYLVKRTGEKVFLECVQDMDHENMFWYRQDPGLGLRLIYFSYDVKMKEKGDIPEGYSVSREKKERFSLILESASTNQTSMYLCASLGRRPNTEAFFGQGTRLTVV.

The genes are TRBV20-1 and TRBJ2-4, with 12 bases aligning to TRBD1. The CDR3 has 17 residues. From germline, CDR1 is DFQATT and CDR2 SNEGSKA (reference sequence). V lost 6 bases and J lost 1; bases outside the gene matches: 10. CDR3 in amino acids: CSAGGTGGGVAKNIQYF. The CDR3 coding sequence is TGCAGTGCCGGGGGGACAGGGGGCGGGGTGGCCAAAAACATTCAGTACTTC.

To note about this clonotype: Being one base from a much bigger clone, this may be a read error. In this CDR3 the conserved last residue, phenylalanine or tryptophan, is missing, so a read error is likely. The J gene is TRBJ2-5, the V gene TRBV7-2; D tentatively reads TRBD1 or TRBD2 (5 bases each). V lost 10 bases to trimming and J lost 0 bases, with 9 bases between them. This CDR3 spans 12 amino acids. The germline gives CDR1 SGHTA, CDR2 FQGNSA. The CDR3 DNA reads TGTGCCATCGAGGGGTACCAAGAGACCCAGTACTTA. Amino acids: CAIEGYQETQYL.

The chain uses TRBV12-3 or TRBV12-4 and TRBJ2-3; D gene unclear. Trimming removed 5 bases at V and 7 bases at J, with 10 bases between. The CDR3 has 12 residues. For the CDR3, the DNA is TGTGCCAGCAGTCCAGACGTCTATACGCAGTATTTT. This translates into CASSPDVYTQYF.